A selection of T cell receptor beta chains follows, all from one sample in a study of cytomegalovirus exposure and HLA in healthy donors. Profiled with immunoSEQ multiplex PCR; TCRdb holds only in-frame clones, not every one. The repertoire includes over 130,000 clones, 70% to 85% of them detected once, and around 2.4% sits in the top ten. The sequenced sample consisted of PBMCs. The receptors originated from a male donor in good health and CMV-seronegative. Both conserved end residues are part of each CDR3. Each record gives: D gene, clone size, V gene, J gene, CDR3 protein, CDR3 DNA. The D gene is left open where the match is weak. Clone size is not always given. Where it is, it says once, few, many or a class for expanded clones.

>TRBD2|NA|TRBV7-9|TRBJ2-1
CASSFLAGSYNEQFF
TGTGCCAGCAGCTTCTTAGCGGGAAGCTACAATGAGCAGTTCTTC
>TRBD1|NA|TRBV5-4|TRBJ1-1
CASSLGTGTALNTEAFF
TGTGCCAGCAGCTTGGGCACAGGGACAGCTTTGAACACTGAAGCTTTCTTT
>NA|once|TRBV6-5|TRBJ2-3
CASSYAGASTDTQYF
TGTGCCAGCAGTTACGCGGGGGCCTCCACAGATACGCAGTATTTT
>NA|once|TRBV2|TRBJ2-1
CASSSINSDEQFF
TGTGCCAGCAGCTCCATTAACTCGGATGAGCAGTTCTTC
>NA|NA|TRBV5-5|TRBJ1-2
CASSSPGRDGYTF
TGTGCCAGCAGCTCTCCGGGGAGGGATGGCTACACCTTC
>TRBD2|NA|TRBV7-9|TRBJ2-1
CASSSGLAGVNEQFF
TGTGCCAGCAGCTCGGGACTAGCGGGAGTGAATGAGCAGTTCTTC
>NA|NA|TRBV12-2|TRBJ2-3
CARGRSPDTQYF
TGTGCCCGCGGGAGGAGCCCAGATACGCAGTATTTT
>NA|NA|TRBV18|TRBJ2-3
CASSPGTPRDTDTQYF
TGTGCCAGCTCACCAGGGACTCCTAGAGACACAGATACGCAGTATTTT
>NA|NA|TRBV27|TRBJ2-1
CASSPGITYNEQFF
TGTGCCAGCAGTCCAGGGATAACCTACAATGAGCAGTTCTTC
>NA|NA|TRBV7-9|TRBJ1-6
CASSETGYNSPLHF
TGTGCCAGCAGCGAGACAGGTTATAATTCACCCCTCCACTTT
>TRBD1|few|TRBV5-8|TRBJ2-7
CASSPGDRSYEQYF
TGTGCCAGCAGCCCGGGGGACAGGTCCTACGAGCAGTACTTC
>TRBD2|once|TRBV6-4|TRBJ2-3
CASGRTSEDTQYF
TGTGCCAGCGGCCGGACTAGCGAAGATACGCAGTATTTT
>NA|NA|TRBV7-3|TRBJ2-1
CASSLSPTVQREQFF
TGTGCCAGCAGCCTAAGCCCAACAGTGCAACGGGAGCAGTTCTTC
>NA|NA|TRBV30|TRBJ2-3
CAWSVRRLAYSTDTQYF
TGTGCCTGGAGTGTCAGGAGGCTAGCGTACAGCACAGATACGCAGTATTTT
>TRBD1|NA|TRBV28|TRBJ2-3
CASRAPGGEDTQYF
TGTGCCAGCCGCGCCCCAGGGGGCGAAGATACGCAGTATTTT
>NA|NA|TRBV10-3|TRBJ2-5
CAISDPGQTQETQYF
TGTGCCATCAGTGACCCGGGACAAACACAAGAGACCCAGTACTTC
>NA|few|TRBV13|TRBJ2-3
CASSFTGHRSTDTQYF
TGTGCCAGCAGCTTTACAGGACACCGAAGCACAGATACGCAGTATTTT
>TRBD2|NA|TRBV5-1|TRBJ2-1
CASSPRSGGSYNEQFF
TGCGCCAGCAGTCCCAGGAGCGGGGGTTCATACAATGAGCAGTTCTTC